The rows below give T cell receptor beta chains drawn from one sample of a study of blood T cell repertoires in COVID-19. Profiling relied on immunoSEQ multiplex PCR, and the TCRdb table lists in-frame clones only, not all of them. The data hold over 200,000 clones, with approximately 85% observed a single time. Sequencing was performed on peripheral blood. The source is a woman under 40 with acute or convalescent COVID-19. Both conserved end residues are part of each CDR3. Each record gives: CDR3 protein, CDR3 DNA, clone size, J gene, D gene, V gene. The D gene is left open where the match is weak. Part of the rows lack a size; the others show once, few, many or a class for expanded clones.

CDR3 protein: CASSIPSGNTGELFF
CDR3 DNA: TGTGCCAGTAGTATCCCTAGCGGGAACACCGGGGAGCTGTTTTTT
clone size: .
J gene: TRBJ2-2
D gene: TRBD2
V gene: TRBV19

CDR3 protein: CASSHSGTSDPYEQYF
CDR3 DNA: TGCGCCAGCAGCCACTCCGGGACTAGCGACCCCTACGAGCAGTACTTC
clone size: few
J gene: TRBJ2-7
D gene: TRBD2
V gene: TRBV4-1

CDR3 protein: CASSRSTSGTSEQYF
CDR3 DNA: TGTGCCAGCAGCCGTTCGACTAGCGGGACTTCCGAGCAGTACTTC
clone size: .
J gene: TRBJ2-7
D gene: TRBD2
V gene: TRBV3-1/TRBV3-2

CDR3 protein: CASSFRASGDNEQFF
CDR3 DNA: TGTGCCAGCAGCTTTCGGGCTAGCGGGGACAATGAGCAGTTCTTC
clone size: once
J gene: TRBJ2-1
D gene: TRBD2
V gene: TRBV7-9

CDR3 protein: CASSLKTGVGQPQHF
CDR3 DNA: TGTGCCAGCAGCCTAAAGACAGGAGTCGGTCAGCCCCAGCATTTT
clone size: .
J gene: TRBJ1-5
D gene: .
V gene: TRBV3-1/TRBV3-2

CDR3 protein: CASSENPGSTDTQYF
CDR3 DNA: TGTGCCAGCAGCGAGAATCCAGGGAGCACAGATACGCAGTATTTT
clone size: once
J gene: TRBJ2-3
D gene: .
V gene: TRBV7-8

CDR3 protein: CASSFTGSGAFF
CDR3 DNA: TGTGCCAGCAGCTTTACAGGGTCAGGAGCTTTCTTT
clone size: .
J gene: TRBJ1-1
D gene: .
V gene: TRBV5-6

CDR3 protein: CASSQDWLPARGVQNEQFF
CDR3 DNA: TGCGCCAGCAGCCAAGATTGGCTGCCGGCCCGGGGGGTACAAAATGAGCAGTTCTTC
clone size: .
J gene: TRBJ2-1
D gene: TRBD2
V gene: TRBV4-3

CDR3 protein: CATSAGHGSYEQYF
CDR3 DNA: TGTGCCACCAGTGCCGGACACGGTTCCTACGAGCAGTACTTC
clone size: .
J gene: TRBJ2-7
D gene: .
V gene: TRBV24-1

CDR3 protein: CASSTGQTALYGYTF
CDR3 DNA: TGTGCCAGCAGCACGGGACAGACGGCCCTCTATGGCTACACCTTC
clone size: once
J gene: TRBJ1-2
D gene: TRBD1
V gene: TRBV14

CDR3 protein: CACRDTGEQYF
CDR3 DNA: TGTGCATGCAGGGACACGGGGGAGCAGTACTTC
clone size: once
J gene: TRBJ2-7
D gene: .
V gene: TRBV6-6

CDR3 protein: CASSLGANEQFF
CDR3 DNA: TGCGCCAGCAGCTTGGGAGCGAATGAGCAGTTCTTC
clone size: .
J gene: TRBJ2-1
D gene: .
V gene: TRBV5-1

CDR3 protein: CASSLGDRGSQPQHF
CDR3 DNA: TGTGCCAGCAGCTTAGGGGACAGGGGGTCGCAGCCCCAGCATTTT
clone size: once
J gene: TRBJ1-5
D gene: TRBD1
V gene: TRBV11-2

CDR3 protein: CASKASSGSHEQFF
CDR3 DNA: TGTGCCAGTAAGGCGTCTAGCGGGAGTCATGAGCAGTTCTTC
clone size: .
J gene: TRBJ2-1
D gene: TRBD2
V gene: TRBV19

CDR3 protein: CASSLTGTSGIDTQYF
CDR3 DNA: TGTGCCAGCAGCCTGACCGGGACTAGCGGGATAGATACGCAGTATTTT
clone size: .
J gene: TRBJ2-3
D gene: TRBD2
V gene: TRBV7-2

CDR3 protein: CASSLPGSGNTIYF
CDR3 DNA: TGTGCCAGCAGCCTCCCGGGGTCAGGAAACACCATATATTTT
clone size: .
J gene: TRBJ1-3
D gene: .
V gene: TRBV5-4

CDR3 protein: CASALLSQPQHF
CDR3 DNA: TGTGCCAGCGCCCTACTGAGCCAGCCCCAGCATTTT
clone size: .
J gene: TRBJ1-5
D gene: .
V gene: TRBV28

CDR3 protein: CASSLRPQASNQPQHF
CDR3 DNA: TGTGCCAGCAGCTTAAGGCCACAGGCTAGCAATCAGCCCCAGCATTTT
clone size: .
J gene: TRBJ1-5
D gene: .
V gene: TRBV27